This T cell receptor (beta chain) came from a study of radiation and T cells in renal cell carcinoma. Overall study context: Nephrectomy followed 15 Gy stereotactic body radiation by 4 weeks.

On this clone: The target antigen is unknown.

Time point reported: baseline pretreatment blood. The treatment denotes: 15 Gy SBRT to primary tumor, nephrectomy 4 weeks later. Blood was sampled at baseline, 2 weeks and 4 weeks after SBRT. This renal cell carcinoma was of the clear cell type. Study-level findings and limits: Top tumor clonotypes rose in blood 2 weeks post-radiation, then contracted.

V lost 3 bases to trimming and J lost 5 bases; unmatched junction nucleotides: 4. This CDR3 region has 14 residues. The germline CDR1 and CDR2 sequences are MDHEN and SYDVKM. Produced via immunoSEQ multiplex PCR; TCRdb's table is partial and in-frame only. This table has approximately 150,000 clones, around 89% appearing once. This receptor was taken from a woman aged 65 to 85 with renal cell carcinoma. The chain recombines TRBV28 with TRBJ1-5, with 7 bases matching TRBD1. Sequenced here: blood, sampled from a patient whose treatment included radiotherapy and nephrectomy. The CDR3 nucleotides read TGTGCCAGCAGTTTGGGACAGAGGGATCAGCCCCAGCATTTT. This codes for CASSLGQRDQPQHF.